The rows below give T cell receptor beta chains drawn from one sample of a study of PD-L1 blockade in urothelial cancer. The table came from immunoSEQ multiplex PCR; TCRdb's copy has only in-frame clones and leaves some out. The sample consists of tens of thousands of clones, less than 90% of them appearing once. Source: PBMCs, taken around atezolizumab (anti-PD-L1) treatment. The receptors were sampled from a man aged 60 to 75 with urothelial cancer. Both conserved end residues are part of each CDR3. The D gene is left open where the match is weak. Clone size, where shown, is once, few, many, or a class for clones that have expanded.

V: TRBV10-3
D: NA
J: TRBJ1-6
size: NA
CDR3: CAISRQVGDSPLHF
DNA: TGTGCCATCAGTAGACAGGTTGGCGATTCACCCCTCCACTTT

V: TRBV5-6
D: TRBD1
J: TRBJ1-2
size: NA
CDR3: CASLPPRRQGLYGYTF
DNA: TGTGCCAGCCTTCCCCCACGCAGACAGGGCCTCTATGGCTACACCTTC

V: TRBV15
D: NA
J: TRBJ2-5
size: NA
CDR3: CATSEGGGQETQYF
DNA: TGTGCCACCAGCGAAGGGGGGGGACAAGAGACCCAGTACTTC

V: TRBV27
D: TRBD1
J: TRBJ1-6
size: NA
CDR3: CASRVEWTGGSPLHF
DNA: TGTGCCAGCCGAGTCGAGTGGACAGGAGGTTCACCCCTCCACTTT

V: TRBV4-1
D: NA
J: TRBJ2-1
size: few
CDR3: CASSQVASQFF
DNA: TGCGCCAGCAGCCAAGTCGCTAGCCAGTTCTTC

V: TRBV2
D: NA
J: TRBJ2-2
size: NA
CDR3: CASSGYRPTGELFF
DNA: TGTGCCAGCAGTGGGTACAGGCCCACCGGGGAGCTGTTTTTT

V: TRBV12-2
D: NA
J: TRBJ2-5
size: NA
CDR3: CASRLRRVRVETQYF
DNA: TGTGCAAGTCGCTTAAGGCGGGTAAGGGTAGAGACCCAGTACTTC

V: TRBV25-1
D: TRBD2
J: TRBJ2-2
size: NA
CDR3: CASTISETSGRPGELFF
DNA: TGTGCCAGTACCATTTCCGAGACTAGCGGGAGACCCGGGGAGCTGTTTTTT

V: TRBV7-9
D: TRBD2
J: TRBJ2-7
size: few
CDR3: CASRRTAGASYEQYF
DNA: TGTGCCAGCAGACGAACAGCGGGAGCCTCCTACGAGCAGTACTTC

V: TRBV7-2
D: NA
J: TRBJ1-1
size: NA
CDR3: CASSLEAGTEAFF
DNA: TGTGCCAGCAGCTTAGAGGCGGGGACCGAAGCTTTCTTT

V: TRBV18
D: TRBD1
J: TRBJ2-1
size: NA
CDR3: CASSPRQGGDNEQFF
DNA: TGTGCCAGCTCACCAAGACAGGGTGGGGACAATGAGCAGTTCTTC

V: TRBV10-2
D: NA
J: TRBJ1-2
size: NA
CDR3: CASSESSGVRFYGYTF
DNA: TGCGCCAGCAGTGAGTCCAGCGGAGTCCGATTCTATGGCTACACCTTC

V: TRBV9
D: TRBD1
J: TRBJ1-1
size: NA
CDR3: CASSAGTDQRNTEAFF
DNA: TGTGCCAGCAGCGCCGGGACAGACCAACGGAACACTGAAGCTTTCTTT

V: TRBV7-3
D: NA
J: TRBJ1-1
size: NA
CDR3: CASSQQGNTEAFF
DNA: TGTGCCAGCAGCCAACAGGGGAACACTGAAGCTTTCTTT

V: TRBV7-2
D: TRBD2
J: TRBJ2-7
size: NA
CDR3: CASSSIAGEHEQYF
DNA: TGTGCCAGCAGCTCAATAGCGGGAGAGCACGAGCAGTACTTC

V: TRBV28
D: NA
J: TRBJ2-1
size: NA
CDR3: CASSSPQGLARNEQFF
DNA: TGTGCCAGCAGTTCCCCACAAGGGCTAGCTCGGAATGAGCAGTTCTTC